Below are 22 T cell receptor beta chains sequenced from a single sample in a study of cytomegalovirus exposure and HLA in healthy donors. This PCR relied on a set of 60 Vbeta primers and 13 Jbeta primers. Only in-frame clones appear in the TCRdb table, and some are missing; sequencing was by immunoSEQ multiplex PCR. This sample has 150,000 to 180,000 clones, with about three quarters found just once. The sample comprised PBMCs. The receptor source for this set is a woman in her forties in good health and CMV-seronegative.

This chain's CDR3 is CASRLGNRDPYEQYF. CDR3 nucleotide sequence: TGTGCCAGCAGGCTGGGAAACAGGGACCCCTACGAGCAGTACTTC. The J gene is TRBJ2-7, the V gene TRBV21-1; the table's D gene call, TRBD1, was not cross checked with the DNA. TRBV21-1 is labeled a pseudogene. CDR3 length: 15 amino acids.

The genes are TRBV19 and TRBJ2-7; a weak D match, TRBD1 (6 bases). V dropped 4 bases and J dropped 6 bases, with 10 bases sitting between them. The CDR3 spans 12 residues. CDR1 is LNHDA and CDR2 is SQIVND in the germline V gene (reference sequence). CDR3 amino acids: CASSNRAFEQYF. In nucleotides, the CDR3 is TGTGCCAGTAGTAACAGGGCCTTCGAGCAGTACTTC. Together with reference TRBV19 and TRBJ2-7, the CDR3 gives the full variable domain: DGGITQSPKYLFRKEGQNVTLSCEQNLNHDAMYWYRQDPGQGLRLIYYSQIVNDFQKGDIAEGYSVSREKKESFPLTVTSAQKNPTAFYLCASSNRAFEQYFGPGTRLTVT.

The rearrangement joins TRBV10-3 to TRBJ1-1, with unresolved D. CDR1 is ENHRY, CDR2 SYGVKD, per germline. The CDR3 contains 13 residues. Trimming cost V 4 bases and J 0 bases, with 6 bases left between them. CDR3 sequence reads: CAISAPMNTEAFF. CDR3 bases: TGTGCCATCAGTGCCCCAATGAACACTGAAGCTTTCTTT.

As for this clone: Germline and junction disagree at one end, which may indicate a read error. The same CDR3 arises from other DNA sequences in this sample as well. The chain carries TRBV7-2 and TRBJ1-6, with a weak D call TRBD1 (6 bases). CDR3 length equals 15 residues. Germline CDR1 reads SGHTA; CDR2 reads FQGNSA. CDR3 amino acids: CATEPGDRGNSPLHF. The DNA for the CDR3 is TGTGCCACGGAACCAGGGGATCGTGGTAATTCCCCCCTCCACTTT.

The rearrangement joins TRBV4-2 to TRBJ2-7; TRBD2 is a possible D gene (6 bases). Germline loops: CDR1 LGHNA, CDR2 YNFKEQ. The CDR3 covers 14 residues. V lost 1 base, J lost 0 bases, and 7 bases lay in between. The chain's CDR3 is CASSQGLVSYEQYF. CDR3 coding DNA: TGTGCCAGCAGCCAAGGACTAGTCTCCTACGAGCAGTACTTC.

V is TRBV5-4 and J is TRBJ1-4, with D maybe TRBD1 (5 bases). This CDR3 has 14 amino acids. Deletions cut 3 bases from V and 4 bases from J, with 10 bases between. Germline CDR1 is SGHNT and CDR2 is YYREEE (reference sequence). This CDR3 reads CASSWKGLNEKLFF. CDR3 sequence (DNA): TGTGCCAGCAGCTGGAAGGGGCTTAATGAAAAACTGTTTTTT.

This clone was recorded a few times. In the same sample, other DNA sequences code for this CDR3. The chain carries TRBV2 and TRBJ1-1; weak D call: TRBD1 (6 bases). The germline gives CDR1 SNHLY, CDR2 FYNNEI. The CDR3 length is 13 residues. V was shortened by 4 bases and J by 2 bases, with 8 bases between the two germline ends. The CDR3 nucleotides read TGTGCCAGCAGTGCACAGGGTAACACTGAAGCTTTCTTT. This translates into CASSAQGNTEAFF.

This clone has a single count. This chain joins TRBV5-5 and TRBJ1-1, with D maybe TRBD1 (6 bases). The CDR3 is made up of 12 amino acids. V was trimmed by 4 bases and J by 12 bases, leaving 16 bases between them. Germline-derived CDR1 and CDR2 are SGHKS and YYEKEE (reference sequence). The CDR3 DNA follows: TGTGCCAGCAGCCCGCCCCCGGGGACAACTTTCTTT. Amino acids: CASSPPPGTTFF.

The chain joins TRBV5-1 to TRBJ2-7; possibly TRBD2 for D (6 bases). This CDR3 is built from 13 residues. The V and J ends lost 4 bases and 2 bases respectively, with 10 bases between them. Germline V lookup: CDR1 SGHRS, CDR2 YFSETQ. The CDR3, as DNA: TGCGCCAGCAGCGATGCTAGCGCCTACGAGCAGTACTTC. Translation gives CASSDASAYEQYF. The variable domain in full, with the rest retrieved from reference TRBV5-1 and TRBJ2-7, is KAGVTQTPRYLIKTRGQQVTLSCSPISGHRSVSWYQQTPGQGLQFLFEYFSETQRNKGNFPGRFSGRQFSNSRSEMNVSTLELGDSALYLCASSDASAYEQYFGPGTRLTVT.

For the CDR3, the DNA is TGCGCCAGCAGTGAGGCCCGGGGTGAAAAACTGTTTTTT. Its translation: CASSEARGEKLFF. The chain couples TRBV10-2 to TRBJ1-4, with unresolved D. This CDR3 has 13 amino acids. Germline CDR1 reads WSHSY; CDR2 reads SAAADI. V dropped 2 bases and J dropped 7 bases, with 8 bases sitting between them.

The chain is built from TRBV18 and TRBJ1-1; maybe TRBD1 (5 bases). Trimming left V 0 bases short and J 4 bases short, with 21 bases between. The CDR3 has 18 amino acids. Germline lookup yields CDR1 KGHSH and CDR2 LQKENI. CDR3 protein: CASSPPSPSLTVGTEAFF. CDR3 in DNA: TGTGCCAGCTCACCACCTTCCCCTTCCCTGACAGTAGGCACTGAAGCTTTCTTT.

The gene calls are TRBV18 and TRBJ2-3; 7 bases fit TRBD1. The germline V gene has CDR1 KGHSH and CDR2 LQKENI. The CDR3 is made up of 14 amino acids. V gave up 6 bases and J gave up 2 bases; unmatched junction bases: 5. The CDR3 is CASSRGQNTDTQYF. For the CDR3, the DNA is TGTGCCAGCTCCCGGGGACAGAACACAGATACGCAGTATTTT.

The chain couples TRBV6-1 to TRBJ2-2; 10 bases match TRBD2. The CDR3 contains 15 residues. CDR1 is MNHNS, CDR2 SASEGT, per germline. Trimming removed 5 bases from V and 0 bases from J; junction bases left unmatched: 0. The CDR3: CASSSGGANTGELFF. The CDR3 DNA sequence: TGTGCCAGCAGTAGCGGGGGGGCGAACACCGGGGAGCTGTTTTTT.

The CDR3 sequence is CASKKREAGRNEQFF. CDR3 coding DNA: TGTGCCAGCAAAAAGCGGGAGGCTGGGAGGAATGAGCAGTTCTTC. The chain has TRBV6-1 and TRBJ2-1; 9 nucleotides agree with TRBD2. CDR3 length: 15 amino acids. Losses at the gene ends were 7 bases for V and 7 bases for J; bases not matched to a gene: 11. Germline CDR1 and CDR2: MNHNS and SASEGT.

The rearrangement uses TRBV29-1 and TRBJ1-2; a possible D gene is TRBD1 (5 bases). V was shortened by 8 bases and J by 8 bases, with 24 bases between the two germline ends. The CDR3 covers 14 residues. Germline CDR1 is SQVTM and CDR2 is ANQGSEA. DNA for the CDR3: TGCAGCCTGGGGACTAATGGGGCAGTAGGAGGCTACACCTTC. Protein product: CSLGTNGAVGGYTF.

The chain joins TRBV28 to TRBJ2-7; D might be TRBD2 (5 bases). Looked up from germline, CDR1 is MDHEN and CDR2 is SYDVKM. Between the trimmed V and J ends, which lost 6 bases and 5 bases, there was a span of 17 bases. The CDR3 is 14 residues long. Here the CDR3 reads CASSGLPRGHEQYF. The CDR3 DNA sequence: TGTGCCAGCAGCGGACTTCCCCGAGGGCACGAGCAGTACTTC.

The V call is TRBV2, the J call TRBJ1-3; D perhaps matches TRBD1 (5 bases). Germline V gene sequence: CDR1 SNHLY, CDR2 FYNNEI. The CDR3 runs 16 residues. V lost 4 bases, J lost 0 bases, and 13 bases lay in between. CDR3 sequence: CASSVKGPNSGNTIYF. For the CDR3, the DNA is TGTGCCAGCAGTGTGAAGGGGCCGAACTCTGGAAACACCATATATTTT.

The CDR3 region is CASSLVANGEETQYF. Written as DNA, the CDR3 is TGTGCCAGCAGCTTAGTAGCGAATGGGGAAGAGACCCAGTACTTC. The chain links TRBV7-2 to TRBJ2-5; weak D call: TRBD2 (5 bases). In germline, CDR1 is SGHTA, CDR2 FQGNSA. V dropped 1 base and J dropped 3 bases, with 12 bases sitting between them. The CDR3 totals 15 residues. The whole variable domain, filled in from reference TRBV7-2 and TRBJ2-5, reads GAGVSQSPSNKVTEKGKDVELRCDPISGHTALYWYRQSLGQGLEFLIYFQGNSAPDKSGLPSDRFSAERTGGSVSTLTIQRTQQEDSAVYLCASSLVANGEETQYFGPGTRLLVL.

This clone was detected only a few times. The chain employs TRBV7-8 and TRBJ2-6, with 7 bases identical to TRBD1. CDR3 length: 19 amino acids. Germline assignment: CDR1 SGHVS and CDR2 FQNEAQ. V lost 6 bases to trimming and J lost 0 bases; unmatched junction nucleotides: 14. CDR3 loop: CASSRPRAGGSSGANVLTF. In DNA, the CDR3 is TGTGCCAGCAGTCGACCGAGGGCAGGGGGATCCTCTGGGGCCAACGTCCTGACTTTC. Based on the CDR3 plus reference TRBV7-8 and TRBJ2-6, the full variable domain is GAGVSQSPRYKVAKRGQDVALRCDPISGHVSLFWYQQALGQGPEFLTYFQNEAQLDKSGLPSDRFFAERPEGSVSTLKIQRTQQEDSAVYLCASSRPRAGGSSGANVLTFGAGSRLTVL.

For the CDR3, the DNA is TGTGCCAGCAGCCTCCTTAGTTTTCGGGAGACCCAGTACTTC. Its protein is CASSLLSFRETQYF. The chain recombines TRBV7-9 with TRBJ2-5, with D hard to call. The CDR3 has 14 residues. Germline loops: CDR1 SEHNR, CDR2 FQNEAQ (reference sequence). With 5 bases removed from V and 5 bases from J, the gap between germline ends came to 15 bases.

In its sample, this clone was seen once. This chain links TRBV5-1 with TRBJ1-1, with 7 bases identical to TRBD1. Trimming at V came to 4 bases and at J to 1 base, leaving 7 bases not matched to a gene. The germline gives CDR1 SGHRS, CDR2 YFSETQ. The CDR3 extends over 15 amino acids. The DNA of the CDR3 is TGCGCCAGCAGCCCACAACAGGGGTCGAACACTGAAGCTTTCTTT. It is translated as CASSPQQGSNTEAFF.

The CDR3 nucleotides are TGTGCCAGCAGTGATAATACTAGGCGTTTTGTAGAGACCCAGTACTTC. Encoded protein: CASSDNTRRFVETQYF. This chain connects TRBV2 to TRBJ2-5, with D perhaps TRBD2 (5 bases). V was cut by 3 bases and J by 4 bases, with 18 bases left in between. The CDR3 totals 16 residues. Germline V gives CDR1 SNHLY, CDR2 FYNNEI.